What follows are 24 T cell receptor beta chains derived from one specimen sequenced in a study of control samples from healthy donors and cancer patients. Profiling relied on immunoSEQ multiplex PCR, and the TCRdb table lists in-frame clones only, not all of them. The sample has 130,000 or so clones; roughly 90% are singletons. The sample consisted of blood. The receptors were sampled from a man aged 45-65 years in good health.

The V and J genes are TRBV27 and TRBJ2-4, with TRBD1 identical over 8 bases. Germline assignment: CDR1 MNHEY and CDR2 SMNVEV (reference sequence). The V and J ends lost 5 bases and 9 bases, in that order; junction bases with no gene match: 12. The CDR3 sequence is 15 residues long. CDR3 sequence reads: CASSPQPTGVVIQYF. CDR3 DNA: TGTGCCAGCAGTCCACAACCGACAGGGGTGGTCATTCAGTACTTC.

V usage is TRBV5-1 and J usage is TRBJ2-4; 12 nucleotides align to TRBD1. CDR3 length: 14 residues. V trimming: 0 bases; J trimming: 13 bases; junction bases outside the gene matches: 5. Germline loops: CDR1 SGHRS, CDR2 YFSETQ. The DNA of the CDR3 is TGCGCCAGCAGCTTGGGGGACAGGGGGCTCGGCCAGTACTTC. As protein: CASSLGDRGLGQYF.

The CDR3 coding sequence is TGTGCCAGTAGTGTAGCGGAGACAGGCACAGATACGCAGTATTTT. Residues: CASSVAETGTDTQYF. The V and J genes are TRBV19 and TRBJ2-3, with TRBD2 as a possible D gene (6 bases). The V end lost 5 bases, the J end lost 1 base, and 13 bases lay between the germline ends. This CDR3 has 15 amino acids. Germline assignment: CDR1 LNHDA and CDR2 SQIVND (reference sequence).

The rearrangement links TRBV25-1 to TRBJ1-2, with D unclear. This CDR3 is 14 amino acids long. V was clipped by 3 bases and J by 5 bases, with 13 bases between them. Per the germline V gene, CDR1 is MGHDK and CDR2 is SYGVNS. The CDR3 sequence is CASSELGSGYGYTF. The CDR3, as DNA: TGTGCCAGCAGTGAGCTAGGTTCAGGATATGGCTACACCTTC.

J is TRBJ2-6 and V is TRBV11-2, with D perhaps matching TRBD1 (6 bases). The V end lost 6 bases, the J end lost 2 bases, and 14 bases lay between the germline ends. The CDR3 has 16 amino acids. Germline lookup yields CDR1 SGHAT and CDR2 FQNNGV. The DNA of the CDR3 is TGTGCCAGCAGAACTCTACAGGGAGCTGGGGCCAACGTCCTGACTTTC. Amino acids: CASRTLQGAGANVLTF.

V and J are TRBV10-2 and TRBJ2-1; D possibly matches TRBD1 or TRBD2 (5 bases each). The CDR3 covers 16 residues. Germline V gene sequence: CDR1 WSHSY, CDR2 SAAADI. V lost 3 bases and J lost 0, with 12 bases in between. The CDR3 loop is CASSDEGINSYNEQFF. The CDR3 DNA is TGCGCCAGCAGTGATGAGGGGATTAACTCCTACAATGAGCAGTTCTTC.

The chain couples TRBV2 to TRBJ2-7; TRBD1 aligns across 8 bases. The V and J ends lost 5 bases and 3 bases, in that order; junction bases with no gene match: 3. CDR1 SNHLY and CDR2 FYNNEI come from the germline V gene. The CDR3 runs to 13 residues. CDR3 amino acids: CASSLGQDYEQYF. In DNA, the CDR3 is TGTGCCAGCAGTTTGGGACAGGACTACGAGCAGTACTTC.

CDR3 coding DNA: TGTGCCAGCAGCCGACAGGGGGGGAGTGAAAAACTGTTTTTT. Encoded protein: CASSRQGGSEKLFF. The chain has TRBV5-4 and TRBJ1-4, with 9 bases that match TRBD1. This CDR3 comprises 14 residues. Germline loops: CDR1 SGHNT, CDR2 YYREEE (reference sequence). V lost 4 bases, J lost 7 bases, and 5 bases stayed unmatched.

This chain connects TRBV28 to TRBJ1-2, with D hard to call. Germline V lookup: CDR1 MDHEN, CDR2 SYDVKM. Trimming removed 1 base from V and 4 bases from J, with 10 bases in between. The CDR3 has 14 residues. The CDR3 bases are TGTGCCAGCAGTTTATTTCCGGGGTCCTATGGCTACACCTTC. It specifies CASSLFPGSYGYTF.

The genes are TRBV27 and TRBJ2-1; D is undetermined. CDR1 and CDR2 from the germline V gene are MNHEY and SMNVEV (reference sequence). Deletions cut 4 bases from V and 12 bases from J, with 13 bases between. The CDR3 covers 12 residues. Here the CDR3 reads CASSSPGWGQFF. The CDR3 DNA reads as TGTGCCAGCAGTTCCCCTGGGTGGGGGCAGTTCTTC.

This chain joins TRBV18 and TRBJ2-7; D unclear. Germline V gives CDR1 KGHSH, CDR2 LQKENI. Deletions cut 0 bases from V and 7 bases from J, with 7 bases between. The CDR3 length is 12 residues. Here the CDR3 DNA reads TGTGCCAGCTCACCACCGAGCCGGGAGCAGTACTTC. This gives the protein CASSPPSREQYF.

This chain links TRBV5-1 with TRBJ1-3, with D perhaps TRBD1 (5 bases). The CDR3 is 14 residues long. Trimming pared 4 bases from V and 2 bases from J, leaving 10 bases between. Germline V lookup: CDR1 SGHRS, CDR2 YFSETQ. CDR3 DNA: TGCGCCAGCAGCACCGGGACGGCTGGAAACACCATATATTTT. It yields the protein CASSTGTAGNTIYF.

Remarks on this clone: The junction shows a germline mismatch at one end, possibly a read error. V gene TRBV5-4 combines with J gene TRBJ1-2; D call uncertain. The germline V gene has CDR1 SGHNT and CDR2 YYREEE (reference sequence). The CDR3 contains 14 residues. The CDR3 sequence: CASSLAKRNSGYTF. For the CDR3, the DNA is TGTGCCAGCAGCTTGGCCAAGAGAAACTCTGGCTACACCTTC.

This clone has only a few counts. V gene TRBV5-1 combines with J gene TRBJ2-2, with unresolved D. The CDR3 is made up of 15 amino acids. Germline CDR1 SGHRS, CDR2 YFSETQ. The V end was cut by 5 bases, the J end by 1 base, with 12 bases between. This CDR3 reads CASSSSFLNTGELFF. CDR3 nucleotides: TGCGCCAGCAGTTCCAGCTTCTTGAACACCGGGGAGCTGTTTTTT.

The rearrangement uses TRBV6-6 and TRBJ1-6; 7 bases align to TRBD1. The CDR3 runs to 18 residues. Germline V gene lookup returns CDR1 MNHNY and CDR2 SVGAGI (reference sequence). V lost 5 bases and J lost 0; bases outside the gene matches: 10. In nucleotides, the CDR3 is TGTGCCAGCAGTCCCCGGGACAGCCGTCTCTCCTATAATTCACCCCTCCACTTT. It specifies CASSPRDSRLSYNSPLHF.

V and J are TRBV7-3 and TRBJ1-1; D remains ambiguous. Germline loops: CDR1 SGHTA, CDR2 FQGTGA. V was cut by 5 bases and J by 3 bases, with 13 bases left in between. CDR3 size: 14 residues. For the CDR3, the DNA is TGTGCCAGCAGCCTTAAGCCCGGAGACACTGAAGCTTTCTTT. This gives the protein CASSLKPGDTEAFF.

The chain employs TRBV18 and TRBJ1-1; D perhaps matches TRBD1 (5 bases). V was trimmed by 4 bases and J by 1 base, leaving 10 bases between them. The CDR3 is 14 residues long. Germline loops: CDR1 KGHSH, CDR2 LQKENI. CDR3 sequence (DNA): TGTGCCAGCTCACGGGACGGGACGAACACTGAAGCTTTCTTT. Protein sequence: CASSRDGTNTEAFF.

This clone was detected only once. The chain couples TRBV2 to TRBJ1-1; D gene ambiguous. V shed 5 bases and J shed 0 bases, with 7 bases lying between them. The CDR3 covers 13 residues. The germline V gene encodes CDR1 SNHLY and CDR2 FYNNEI. CDR3 amino acids: CASSMGMNTEAFF. The CDR3 DNA reads as TGTGCCAGCAGTATGGGGATGAACACTGAAGCTTTCTTT.

The J gene is TRBJ1-4, the V gene TRBV15; maybe TRBD1 (5 bases). Germline CDR1 is LNHNV and CDR2 is YYDKDF (reference sequence). V gave up 3 bases and J gave up 5 bases, with 19 bases separating them. The CDR3 is made up of 17 amino acids. CDR3: CATSRSTSSWGNEKLFF. The CDR3 nucleotides read TGTGCCACCAGCAGGTCTACATCCTCGTGGGGGAATGAAAAACTGTTTTTT.

This clone was seen once. The V gene is TRBV11-1, the J gene TRBJ2-2; TRBD2 agrees at 13 bases. The CDR3 extends over 15 amino acids. CDR1 and CDR2 from the germline V gene are SGHAT and FQDESV (reference sequence). J lost 6 bases, V lost 6 bases, and 4 bases had no gene match. CDR3 bases: TGTGCCAGCAGTCTGGGACTAGCGGGGTCCGGGGAGCTGTTTTTT. Its protein is CASSLGLAGSGELFF.

The V and J genes are TRBV11-2 and TRBJ2-1; 7 positions match TRBD1. Germline V gene data show CDR1 as SGHAT and CDR2 as FQNNGV. Trimming took 5 bases from V and 7 from J; bases not matched to a gene: 14. This CDR3 is 16 amino acids long. CDR3: CASSPVRRTGPNEQFF. CDR3 nucleotides: TGTGCCAGCAGCCCCGTGCGCCGGACAGGACCAAATGAGCAGTTCTTC. Full variable domain (outside the CDR3, taken from reference TRBV11-2 and TRBJ2-1): EAGVAQSPRYKIIEKRQSVAFWCNPISGHATLYWYQQILGQGPKLLIQFQNNGVVDDSQLPKDRFSAERLKGVDSTLKIQPAKLEDSAVYLCASSPVRRTGPNEQFFGPGTRLTVL.

This clone was picked up a small number of times. The chain combines TRBV29-1 with TRBJ2-6; maybe TRBD1 (6 bases). This CDR3 region has 15 residues. V lost 6 bases and J 1 base, leaving 13 bases between the germline ends. From germline, CDR1 is SQVTM and CDR2 ANQGSEA. CDR3 DNA: TGCAGCGTATTACAGGGTCTATCTGGGGCCAACGTCCTGACTTTC. The encoded protein is CSVLQGLSGANVLTF.

As DNA, the CDR3 is TGCGCCAGCACGCTAGCGGGGGGGCGAGAGACCCAGTACTTC. Residues: CASTLAGGRETQYF. The V and J genes are TRBV5-1 and TRBJ2-5, with TRBD2 identical over 12 bases. The V segment lost 6 bases and the J segment 4 bases; nucleotides outside the gene matches: 4. The germline CDR1 and CDR2 sequences are SGHRS and YFSETQ. The CDR3 covers 14 residues. Supplemented by reference TRBV5-1 and TRBJ2-5, the full variable domain reads KAGVTQTPRYLIKTRGQQVTLSCSPISGHRSVSWYQQTPGQGLQFLFEYFSETQRNKGNFPGRFSGRQFSNSRSEMNVSTLELGDSALYLCASTLAGGRETQYFGPGTRLLVL.

In its sample, this clone was seen once. The rearrangement uses TRBV7-9 and TRBJ1-1; D may be TRBD1 (6 bases). Germline V gene lookup returns CDR1 SEHNR and CDR2 FQNEAQ (reference sequence). This CDR3 is 16 amino acids long. V gave up 5 bases and J gave up 5 bases, with 21 bases separating them. Here the CDR3 reads CASSPASGAVGTEAFF. DNA of the CDR3: TGTGCCAGCAGCCCCGCGTCGGGGGCAGTGGGAACTGAAGCTTTCTTT.